Here is one TCR beta chain with its context. Antigen specificity is unknown. This sample stems from a study of T cell responses to AZD1222 COVID-19 vaccine. Whole-study findings and limits: Mapped onto spike, vaccine-associated CD4 TCRs spanned it and were dominant at 160-218 and 743-854. Donors skewed white British and female; clonal diversity was possibly underestimated.

Only in-frame clones appear in the TCRdb table, and some are missing; sequencing was by immunoSEQ multiplex PCR. The table has 100,000 to 140,000 clones, 92% seen once. CDR1 and CDR2 (germline): SSHAT, FNYEAQ (reference sequence). The CDR3 runs 18 residues. J lost 3 bases, V lost 5 bases, and 13 bases had no gene match. The chain uses TRBV7-7 and TRBJ2-1, with TRBD2 matching 10 bases. Here the sequenced sample was peripheral blood, taken 28 days after the second AZD1222 dose. This clonotype was sampled from an adult who received the AZD1222 COVID-19 vaccine. The DNA of the CDR3 is TGTGCCAGCAGCGAGGGGAAGAGGACTAGCGGAGACTACAATGAGCAGTTCTTC. As protein: CASSEGKRTSGDYNEQFF.